These 24 T cell receptor beta chains were all obtained from the same sample, sequenced in a study of shared clonotypes between healthy human individuals. Produced via immunoSEQ multiplex PCR; TCRdb's table is partial and in-frame only. Of about 500,000 clones listed, 75% to 80% are singletons. Sequenced sample: PBMCs. These receptors came from a woman aged 40 to 55 in good health. Some clones in this sample may be carry-over from other donors' samples.

A word on this clone: A far larger clone differs by one base, so this is likely a read error. The sample holds other DNA sequences that translate to the same CDR3. The V call is TRBV11-2, the J call TRBJ1-1; 7 bases are a match to TRBD1. Per the germline V gene, CDR1 is SGHAT and CDR2 is FQNNGV. The CDR3 length is 15 residues. DNA of the CDR3: TGTGCCAGCAGCTTAGCGGGACAGTTGAACACTGAGGCTTTCTTT. It yields the protein CASSLAGQLNTEAFF.

The CDR3 bases are TGTGCCAGCAGCGAGGGGACAGGTGAAGCGGGCATCTCCTACGAGCAGTACTTC. This sequence encodes CASSEGTGEAGISYEQYF. V usage is TRBV9 and J usage is TRBJ2-7; 8 bases agree with TRBD1. CDR1 and CDR2 from the germline V gene are SGDLS and YYNGEE. The CDR3 is made up of 18 amino acids. V lost 3 bases to trimming and J lost 0 bases; unmatched junction nucleotides: 14.

About this clone: With only one base between it and a far larger clone, this is likely a read error. The V gene is TRBV9, the J gene TRBJ2-5, with D maybe TRBD2 (6 bases). CDR3 size: 14 residues. The germline CDR1 and CDR2 sequences are SGDLS and YYNGEE. The V end was cut by 3 bases, the J end by 9 bases, with 18 bases between. This chain's CDR3 is CASSARLVIRAQYF. DNA for the CDR3: TGTGCCAGCAGCGCAAGACTAGTCATCAGAGCCCAGTACTTC. Variable domain in full (rest from reference TRBV9 and TRBJ2-5): DSGVTQTPKHLITATGQRVTLRCSPRSGDLSVYWYQQSLDQGLQFLIQYYNGEERAKGNILERFSAQQFPDLHSELNLSSLELGDSALYFCASSARLVIRAQYFGPGTRLLVL.

The chain has TRBV15 and TRBJ2-1, with no clear D. Trimming took 0 bases from V and 4 from J, leaving 10 bases between them. The germline CDR1 and CDR2 sequences are LNHNV and YYDKDF (reference sequence). The CDR3 runs to 15 residues. DNA of the CDR3: TGTGCCACCAGCAGAGATATAGCAGAATACAATGAGCAGTTCTTC. Encoded protein: CATSRDIAEYNEQFF.

The genes are TRBV5-1 and TRBJ2-5, with TRBD1 matching 7 bases. The V gene end was trimmed by 1 base and the J gene end by 0 bases; junction bases not matched to a gene: 3. The CDR3 is 15 amino acids. The germline V gene encodes CDR1 SGHRS and CDR2 YFSETQ. The CDR3 protein is CASSLTGTDQETQYF. Written as DNA, the CDR3 is TGCGCCAGCAGCTTGACCGGGACAGACCAAGAGACCCAGTACTTC.

V usage is TRBV9 and J usage is TRBJ2-1, with D perhaps matching TRBD2 (6 bases). CDR3 length: 15 amino acids. Germline V gene data show CDR1 as SGDLS and CDR2 as YYNGEE. The ends were cut back, 0 bases at V and 3 bases at J, with 10 bases in the middle. CDR3 in amino acids: CASSVGRASYNEQFF. The CDR3, as DNA: TGTGCCAGCAGCGTAGGGAGGGCTAGCTACAATGAGCAGTTCTTC.

The chain links TRBV19 to TRBJ1-1; TRBD1 is a possible D gene (5 bases). The CDR3 has 13 residues. Germline lookup yields CDR1 LNHDA and CDR2 SQIVND (reference sequence). V was pared by 6 bases and J by 3 bases, with 11 bases between. For the CDR3, the DNA is TGTGCCAGTAGCATGGGGGTCTACACTGAAGCTTTCTTT. As protein: CASSMGVYTEAFF.

This clone was seen only once. Additional DNA sequences in this sample encode the identical CDR3. The CDR3 DNA reads as TGTGCCAGCAGTAGGGACAGGGGAGGCGAGCAGTACTTC. It specifies CASSRDRGGEQYF. V usage is TRBV2 and J usage is TRBJ2-7; TRBD1 matches at 10 bases. The CDR3 has 13 residues. The V segment lost 5 bases and the J segment 6 bases; nucleotides outside the gene matches: 4. Germline-derived CDR1 and CDR2 are SNHLY and FYNNEI.

This clone was seen a few times. The chain couples TRBV7-9 to TRBJ2-5, with a tentative D call TRBD1 (6 bases). Germline CDR1 reads SEHNR; CDR2 reads FQNEAQ (reference sequence). The CDR3 contains 16 residues. V gave up 0 bases and J gave up 5 bases, with 16 bases separating them. The CDR3 spells CASSLATGLRGETQYF. CDR3 sequence (DNA): TGTGCCAGCAGCTTAGCGACAGGACTTAGAGGGGAGACCCAGTACTTC.

In this sample, this clone turned up a few times. This chain connects TRBV4-1 to TRBJ2-7, with a possible D match to TRBD1 (5 bases). Per the germline V gene, CDR1 is MGHRA and CDR2 is YSYEKL. This CDR3 is 14 amino acids long. Trimming shortened V by 4 bases and J by 0 bases, and 10 bases separated the two germline ends. The CDR3 sequence is CASSRDDSSYEQYF. CDR3 nucleotide sequence: TGCGCCAGCAGCCGAGACGACAGCTCCTACGAGCAGTACTTC.

In this sample, this clone turned up many times. The V and J genes are TRBV6-1 and TRBJ1-2; tentative D call: TRBD1 (6 bases). The CDR3 is 14 amino acids. V dropped 5 bases and J dropped 8 bases, with 18 bases sitting between them. Germline assignment: CDR1 MNHNS and CDR2 SASEGT. The CDR3 here is CASSWTDKDGGYTF. Written as DNA, the CDR3 is TGTGCCAGCAGTTGGACAGATAAGGACGGGGGCTACACCTTC.

The V and J genes are TRBV5-1 and TRBJ2-2; D unclear. Trimming pared 2 bases from V and 3 bases from J, leaving 5 bases between. CDR3 length: 13 residues. Germline V gene data show CDR1 as SGHRS and CDR2 as YFSETQ. CDR3 coding DNA: TGCGCCAGCAGCTTTATGGACACCGGGGAGCTGTTTTTT. The encoded protein is CASSFMDTGELFF.

A remark on this clone: Just one base apart from a much larger clone, this may be a read error. The chain links TRBV6-5 to TRBJ1-6; TRBD1 aligns across 8 bases. Germline trimming cut 4 bases from V and 7 bases from J; bases unmatched to any gene: 3. Germline CDR1 MNHEY, CDR2 SVGAGI. This CDR3 spans 14 amino acids. The CDR3 nucleotides are TGTGCCAGCAGTTTCCGGGACAGGAATTCACCCCTCCACTTT. Amino acid sequence: CASSFRDRNSPLHF.

This rearrangement joins TRBV5-1 to TRBJ2-7; weak D call: TRBD1 (5 bases). The V end lost 4 bases, the J end lost 2 bases, and 16 bases lay between the germline ends. Germline V gene lookup returns CDR1 SGHRS and CDR2 YFSETQ. The CDR3 is 15 amino acids. The CDR3 is CASSPGPGVTYEQYF. CDR3 bases: TGCGCCAGCAGCCCAGGGCCAGGAGTTACCTACGAGCAGTACTTC.

The chain recombines TRBV18 with TRBJ2-5, with 10 bases aligning to TRBD2. The CDR3 runs to 16 residues. The V gene end was trimmed by 2 bases and the J gene end by 1 base; junction bases not matched to a gene: 4. In germline, CDR1 is KGHSH, CDR2 LQKENI. The CDR3 here is CASSPGTSVIQETQYF. The CDR3 DNA reads as TGTGCCAGCTCACCAGGGACTAGCGTAATCCAAGAGACCCAGTACTTC.

Points on this clone: With only one base between it and a far larger clone, this is likely a read error. The identical CDR3 is also encoded by other nucleotide sequences in the sample. The chain carries TRBV7-7 and TRBJ2-1; no definite D call. The CDR3 sequence is 13 residues long. From germline, CDR1 is SSHAT and CDR2 FNYEAQ (reference sequence). V lost 1 base to trimming and J lost 6 bases, with 7 bases between them. CDR3 nucleotide sequence: TGTGCCAGCAGCTTAGACGTTATCAATGAGCAGTTCTTC. Translated, it gives CASSLDVINEQFF.

This clone was recorded many times. This sample includes further DNA sequences coding for the same CDR3. The chain employs TRBV25-1 and TRBJ2-7; 8 bases are a match to TRBD2. Germline V CDR1 and CDR2: MGHDK, SYGVNS. Unmatched junction bases numbered 1, after V lost 4 bases and J lost 5 bases. The CDR3 loop spans 12 amino acids. The CDR3 here is CASSAGGDEQYF. CDR3 nucleotide sequence: TGTGCCAGCAGTGCCGGGGGGGACGAGCAGTACTTC.

V and J are TRBV6-5 and TRBJ1-3; D is unclear. Germline V gene data show CDR1 as MNHEY and CDR2 as SVGAGI. This CDR3 contains 15 residues. Trimming pared 4 bases from V and 0 bases from J, leaving 10 bases between. The DNA for the CDR3 is TGTGCCAGCAGTTTTGGAAGCACCTCTGGAAACACCATATATTTT. Amino acid sequence: CASSFGSTSGNTIYF.

The V call is TRBV18, the J call TRBJ2-1, with D perhaps matching TRBD1 (6 bases). Germline-derived CDR1 and CDR2 are KGHSH and LQKENI. The CDR3 is 19 residues long. The germline V and J ends were trimmed by 0 bases and 5 bases, with 23 bases remaining between them. CDR3 bases: TGTGCCAGCTCACCACCCTACTACAGGGAGACAACCAACAACAATGAGCAGTTCTTC. This codes for CASSPPYYRETTNNNEQFF.

There are many counts of this clone. V usage is TRBV29-1 and J usage is TRBJ2-7, with D perhaps TRBD1 (6 bases). The ends were cut back, 4 bases at V and 2 bases at J, with 18 bases in the middle. The CDR3 runs 15 residues. Germline V gene sequence: CDR1 SQVTM, CDR2 ANQGSEA. The CDR3, as DNA: TGCAGCGTTGGAGCCTTAGACAGGCACCCCTACGAGCAGTACTTC. Protein product: CSVGALDRHPYEQYF.

This clone was seen many times. The same CDR3 can be traced to other DNA sequences in this sample. The rearrangement uses TRBV2 and TRBJ2-5, with D possibly TRBD1 on 6 matching bases. V dropped 5 bases and J dropped 5 bases, with 18 bases sitting between them. The CDR3 runs to 15 residues. The germline V gene has CDR1 SNHLY and CDR2 FYNNEI. CDR3 coding DNA: TGTGCCAGCAGTTCGGACGGGACACTTGGTGAGACCCAGTACTTC. It specifies CASSSDGTLGETQYF.

This sequence joins TRBV25-1 and TRBJ2-2; D is unresolved. CDR3 length equals 14 residues. The germline gives CDR1 MGHDK, CDR2 SYGVNS. V lost 4 bases to trimming and J lost 0 bases, with 6 bases between them. The CDR3 spells CASSGITNTGELFF. The CDR3 DNA sequence: TGTGCCAGCAGTGGTATAACGAACACCGGGGAGCTGTTTTTT. Using reference TRBV25-1 and TRBJ2-2 for the parts outside the CDR3, the full variable domain is EADIYQTPRYLVIGTGKKITLECSQTMGHDKMYWYQQDPGMELHLIHYSYGVNSTEKGDLSSESTVSRIRTEHFPLTLESARPSHTSQYLCASSGITNTGELFFGEGSRLTVL.

The chain combines TRBV4-1 with TRBJ1-5, with D possibly being TRBD1 (5 bases). Germline CDR1 reads MGHRA; CDR2 reads YSYEKL. The CDR3 has 14 residues. Trimming took 3 bases from V and 6 from J, leaving 12 bases between them. The CDR3 spells CASSQARGTQPQHF. For the CDR3, the DNA is TGCGCCAGCAGCCAGGCTAGGGGCACTCAGCCCCAGCATTTT.

The V gene is TRBV14, the J gene TRBJ2-1, with D unresolved. CDR1 SGHDN and CDR2 FVKESK come from the germline V gene. The CDR3 loop spans 15 amino acids. Trimming removed 1 base at V and 0 bases at J, with 7 bases between. As DNA, the CDR3 is TGTGCCAGCAGCCAAGGGGTAAGCTCCTACAATGAGCAGTTCTTC. Amino acid sequence: CASSQGVSSYNEQFF.